A selection of T cell receptor beta chains follows, all from one sample in a study of early T cells in non-severe SARS-CoV-2 infection. TCRdb reprocessed the 5' RACE reads via MiXCR and lists one record per CDR3 protein. The table lists 20,000 to 25,000 distinct CDR3 sequences, less than 7% of them singletons, with 2.4% in the top ten. The sample comprised whole blood. The origin of the receptors is an adult who was a healthcare worker with PCR-confirmed SARS-CoV-2 infection or an uninfected control (not recorded which). CDR3s include the opening cysteine and the closing phenylalanine or tryptophan. D genes are given only for firm matches.

D: -; V: TRBV2; CDR3: CASIFDLNTEAFF
D: -; V: TRBV28; CDR3: CASSYQGLGYEQYF
D: -; V: TRBV2; CDR3: CASSEVRVSSYEQYF
D: -; V: TRBV27; CDR3: CASSSPVGLQFNSGNTIYF
D: -; V: TRBV12-3/TRBV12-4; CDR3: CASRGGSYNEQFF
D: -; V: TRBV28; CDR3: CASSVGRETQYF
D: -; V: TRBV10-3; CDR3: CASRRGGANIQYF
D: TRBD1; V: TRBV6-2/TRBV6-3; CDR3: CASRRGQTDTQYF
D: TRBD1; V: TRBV19; CDR3: CASFSPGTGNYGYTF
D: -; V: TRBV7-7; CDR3: CASSDPGSEQYF
D: -; V: TRBV5-1; CDR3: CASSLYGGLNTEAFF
D: TRBD1; V: TRBV29-1; CDR3: CSAQGASYEQYF
D: TRBD1; V: TRBV20-1; CDR3: CSAQDRGNQPQHF
D: TRBD1; V: TRBV7-3; CDR3: CASSHLGTGAPGELFF
D: -; V: TRBV6-6; CDR3: CASSPNGRGLFF
D: TRBD1; V: TRBV27; CDR3: CASSIPGQGLLFF
D: -; V: TRBV6-5; CDR3: CASSTRRQNNEQFF
D: -; V: TRBV19; CDR3: CASSPMGGLTYEQYF
D: -; V: TRBV12-3/TRBV12-4; CDR3: CASSPRQGSVRGGELFF
D: -; V: TRBV6-5; CDR3: CASSYNWGGDGAFF
D: -; V: TRBV20-1; CDR3: CSASAEIATNEKLFF
D: -; V: TRBV3-1; CDR3: CASSKRQAVTEAFF
D: -; V: TRBV20-1; CDR3: CRVVGAGRATDTQYF
D: -; V: TRBV6-6; CDR3: CASSYTGADTQYF
D: TRBD2; V: TRBV19; CDR3: CASSGTSDEQFF
D: -; V: TRBV6-1; CDR3: CASSEPRGPNEKLFF
D: TRBD1; V: TRBV5-1; CDR3: CASSVGTRGLRVGYTF
D: -; V: TRBV18; CDR3: CASSPGTQAYEQYF
D: -; V: TRBV29-1; CDR3: CSVVGGLVSEQFF
D: TRBD1; V: TRBV18; CDR3: CASSPRQGDPHEQYF
D: -; V: TRBV5-1; CDR3: CASKVGRSYEQYF
D: -; V: TRBV5-5; CDR3: CASSLDGTPGEKLFF
D: -; V: TRBV12-3/TRBV12-4; CDR3: CASSFRRRSSTDTQYF
D: -; V: TRBV6-1; CDR3: CASSSVATNEKLFF
D: -; V: TRBV6-5; CDR3: CASSYSIDGSQPQHF
D: -; V: TRBV27; CDR3: CASRSSSTDTQYF
D: -; V: TRBV11-2; CDR3: CASSIRGARPDTQYF
D: TRBD1; V: TRBV7-8; CDR3: CASSSDRTYEQYF
D: -; V: TRBV7-2; CDR3: CASSLQNNSPLHF